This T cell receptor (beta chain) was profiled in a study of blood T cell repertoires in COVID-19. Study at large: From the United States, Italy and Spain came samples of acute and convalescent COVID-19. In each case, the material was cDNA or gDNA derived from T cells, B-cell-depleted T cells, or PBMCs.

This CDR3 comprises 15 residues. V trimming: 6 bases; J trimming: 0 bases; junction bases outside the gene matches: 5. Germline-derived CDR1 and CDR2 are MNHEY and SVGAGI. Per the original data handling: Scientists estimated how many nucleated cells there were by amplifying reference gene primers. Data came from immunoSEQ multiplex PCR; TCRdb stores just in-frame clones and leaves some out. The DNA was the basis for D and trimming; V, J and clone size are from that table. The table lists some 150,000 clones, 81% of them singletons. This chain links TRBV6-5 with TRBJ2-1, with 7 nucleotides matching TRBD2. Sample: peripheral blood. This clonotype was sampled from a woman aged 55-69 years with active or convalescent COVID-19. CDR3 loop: CASRFSGTSYNEQFF. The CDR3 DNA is TGTGCCAGCAGGTTCAGCGGGACCTCCTACAATGAGCAGTTCTTC.